This T cell receptor beta chain was obtained from a study of T cell repertoires in cytomegalovirus infection. Study context: CMV infection together with matching HLA type was indicated by public TCR beta signatures.

There are many counts of this clonotype. The antigen is unknown. Study-wide results and caveats: Carriers of CMV plus the relevant HLA were identified by cumulative public TCR beta family frequency. Clonotype analysis showed dominance of the ex vivo response by HLA-C-restricted CMV-specific TCR beta clonotypes.

Trimming at V came to 1 base and at J to 5 bases, leaving 6 bases not matched to a gene. Germline CDR1 is SGHTA and CDR2 is FQGNSA. The CDR3 sequence is 16 residues long. TCRdb reprocessed the reads via MiXCR and lists one record per CDR3 protein. The sample shows 80,000 to 130,000 distinct CDR3 sequences, 20% to 25% of them seen only once. The origin of this receptor is a human donor in good health (CMV status not recorded). Some clones in this sample may be carry-over from other donors' samples. Sequencing was performed on CD8+ T cells from PBMCs. This chain links TRBV7-2 with TRBJ2-5; 11 bases are shared with TRBD2. The DNA for the CDR3 is TGTGCCAGCAGCTTAGAATTAGCGGGGGGGCAGGAGACCCAGTACTTC. Its translation is CASSLELAGGQETQYF.